Included here is one TCR beta chain sequence, with context. This receptor's antigen is unknown. Base qualities are missing; no much larger clone stands one base away. To prepare the library, the immunoSEQ multiplex PCR assay was applied. For the multiplex PCR, a mixture combining 60 forward primers for TCR Vbeta segments and 13 reverse primers for TCR Jbeta segments was used. The CDR3 region of rearranged TCR beta genes was amplified from genomic DNA with a multiplex PCR assay. Amplified TCR beta libraries were sequenced as 87-base-pair reads on the Illumina HiSeq System. As for how the authors treated the data: A later analysis tallied 70 million to 100 million unique TCR beta chains across the 666 repertoires, and about 12 million of those chains were shared by two or more donors. Raw reads were error-corrected and collapsed into unique sequences with a nearest-neighbor algorithm that merged closely related sequences to remove PCR and sequencing errors. V, D and J gene segments were assigned by aligning CDR3 sequences to IMGT reference sequences. For a sequence to be retained, a match of at least six nucleotides was required to both a V gene segment and a J gene segment. Rearrangements were classified as productive when the CDR3 lacked stop codons and remained in frame with V and J, and all other rearrangements were classified as non-productive. CDR3 was defined according to IMGT convention as the region running from the second conserved V-encoded cysteine to the conserved J-encoded phenylalanine. In an earlier analysis of 587 of the donors, sequences lacking an unambiguous match to a single V gene segment were excluded. In an earlier analysis of around 590 of the donors, a V segment was called functional when productive rearrangements were above 56.7%, and segregating when the standard deviation between donors exceeded 5%. A statistical classification framework was developed to diagnose cytomegalovirus status using the catalog of TCR beta chain sequences. In a later analysis, V and J genes were assigned by comparing TCR nucleotide sequences against IMGT/GENE-DB human TR gene sequences. A later analysis assigned CDR3 sequences and most-parsimonious VDJ recombination scenarios with the TCRdist pipeline. In a later analysis, each TCR beta chain was defined by its CDR3 amino acid sequence together with its V-gene family, and reads without a unique V-gene family were excluded. As a way to deal with suspected cross-contamination and a sequencing artifact, a later analysis dropped over 550 nucleotide sequences that were highly shared and had low generation probability. In a later analysis, a clonal expansion index for each public chain was calculated from normalized within-repertoire ranks of inferred template counts. Generation probabilities in a later analysis came from a VDJ recombination model fitted to out-of-frame rearrangements, and those results were checked against IGoR. In a later analysis, hypergeometric tests were used to score TCR-TCR, TCR-HLA and TCR-CMV co-occurrence, with a repertoire-size bias correction applied to TCR pairs. A later analysis estimated false discovery rates by permuting HLA or CMV assignments 20 times. A later analysis grouped co-occurring TCRs with DBSCAN, adding TCRdist sequence similarity when clustering within HLA-allele-positive subsets. Co-occurrence clustering excluded repertoires with fewer than 30,000 or more than 120,000 public chains, plus five with anomalous nucleotide sharing. Entries here come from immuneACCESS through TCRdb and include only in-frame sequences with V and J called. Some clones fail to appear in such tables; in the studies checked, an unresolved V gene covers under half of the shortfall, and the cause of the remainder is unknown. V, J and clone size are those of that table, while D and trimming were read from the DNA. The sample contains roughly 200,000 clones, 70% to 85% of them found a single time. About 3.5% of the sample belongs to the ten largest clones.

This sample stems from a study of cytomegalovirus exposure and HLA in healthy donors (dated by TCRdb to the late 2010s). Describing the broader study: In an earlier analysis of around 540 of the donors, less than 350 Gb of sequence data and 90 million to 130 million unique TCR beta sequences from roughly 180 million T cells were reported. A later genetic analysis took genome-wide SNP genotypes for 398 of the 666 donors and used that subset as a discovery cohort. An early release that covered 500 to 800 HLA-typed donors contained approximately 300 gigabases of sequencing data and tens of millions of unique TCR sequences. Donor age, sex, ethnicity and CMV serostatus were compiled together with the repertoire data. The study was designed to test whether signatures of past pathogen exposure could be identified by cataloging public T cell receptors. In an earlier analysis of 500 to 650 of the donors, high-throughput TCR beta sequencing was used to judge whether each TCR beta V gene segment behaved as functional or pseudogenic. About 5 DR-DQ haplotypes were handled as single units for association and clustering, since linkage in the cohort was strong. Along with the roughly 670-subject first cohort, a separate validation cohort of over 90 different subjects was used. The later analysis used no new phenotypic data to find candidate immune exposures, relying instead on TCR beta sequences and their occurrence across donors. Every discovery cohort repertoire had been produced on one sequencing platform. Both class I and class II loci were covered by HLA typing, at four-digit resolution. In a later analysis, previously published TCR beta repertoires from 600 to 850 donors were re-analyzed and high-resolution HLA genotyping was added so that TCR occurrence patterns could be studied. High-throughput TCR immunosequencing, statistical association of individual TCRs with disease status, and machine learning were combined to predict cytomegalovirus infection status. Of the approximately 400 genotyped donors, roughly 85% fell in the genetic ancestry cluster associated with self-reported Caucasian donors. The number of donors typed differed by locus, with roughly 620-630 for A, B, C, DRB1 and DQB1, roughly 550 for DQA1, 600 to 610 for DPA1, and some 450 for DPB1. On average, roughly 200,000 unique TCR beta nucleotide sequences were sequenced per donor among 350 to 400 genotyped donors of the cohort, with 15% to 20% of those sequences being non-productive. The T cell repertoires of several hundred subjects were profiled by immunosequencing and related to cytomegalovirus serostatus. The research as a whole found: HLA typing was unavailable for some donors at each locus, so association tests used only the typed subset. An earlier analysis of around 540 of the donors showed that most TCR beta V segments appeared in productive rearrangements either about 87% or about 30% of the time, which broadly matched IMGT annotations. Several of the top co-occurrence clusters appeared to be linked to parvovirus B19, influenza, CMV and Epstein-Barr virus, according to a later analysis. A later analysis found that HLA-associated TCR beta chains were more clonally expanded and had lower generation probabilities than equally common non-associated chains. Most TCR sequences were seen in very few donors, while some public TCRs were found in many individuals. The classifier was reported to diagnose cytomegalovirus status with high specificity and sensitivity in both the original and validation cohorts. In vitro tests confirmed that a few of the cytomegalovirus-associated TCR beta chains recognize cytomegalovirus antigens. The earlier analysis of some 540 of the donors excluded roughly 17 rarely observed V segments, including chromosome 9 orphons, because counts were too low. Because the 87-base-pair reads could not distinguish some IMGT-functional V segments, including TRBV6-2 and TRBV6-3, those segments were excluded. The presence/absence analyses assumed that sequencing depth was roughly uniform across donors, and that assumption may not be true. A further reported finding was that TCR beta sequences accurately predicted the HLA-A and HLA-B alleles for most subjects in the first cohort. When HLA alleles, especially DR and DQ, strongly co-occurred, TCR associations were difficult to assign to individual alleles. In the study, some 160 TCR beta chains were listed as associated with cytomegalovirus. According to the authors, the approach could potentially be generalized to other disease states and immunological phenotypes. The cohort was sequenced for TCR beta chains only, and without alpha or paired-chain data the features that could be detected were limited. Correlated functional status among segregating V segments might reflect linkage disequilibrium, but an unknown experimental factor could not be ruled out. For the cohort, immune exposure information was limited to CMV serostatus. According to a later analysis, most CMV-associated TCR beta chains appeared to be HLA-restricted, and the HLA associations seemed to be driven largely by CMV exposure. At a false discovery rate of 0.05, a later analysis linked approximately 18,000 TCR beta sequences to specific HLA alleles. According to a later genetic analysis, donors in an Asian-associated ancestry cluster had fewer N-insertions in productive TCRs than the approximately 670-donor mean. An association between a missense DCLRE1C variant and V-gene and J-gene trimming of TCR beta chains was found in a later genetic analysis and replicated in an independent cohort. In a later analysis, TCR association rates were found to vary across HLA loci, with the most associated TCRs seen for DRB1 alleles and the fewest for HLA-C alleles. A cluster of highly shared sequence variants was judged likely to represent a technical artifact of the sequencing pipeline.

The cohort consisted of approximately 670 healthy bone marrow donors. Cohort members were all nominally healthy when sampled, although unrecorded immune exposures were likely present. The donor was CMV seropositive and was included in the group of approximately 310 seropositive cohort members. A peripheral blood sample was collected from each donor, and TCR beta sequencing was performed on peripheral blood mononuclear cells. The Qiagen DNeasy Blood Extraction Kit was used to extract genomic DNA from the blood cell samples. Counted from cysteine to phenylalanine, this CDR3 has 14 amino acids. Only the CDR3 region is kept as DNA, spanning 42 bases read in frame from base 1. CDR1 and CDR2, per the germline V gene (reference sequence), are LNHDA and SQIVND. Trimming costs V 4 bases and J 2 bases, and their ends lie 10 bases apart.

This receptor was taken from a man aged 35-49 years in good health and CMV-seropositive. The chain is made from TRBV19 and TRBJ2-3; the D gene is possibly TRBD1, with 5 bases matching. Sequencing input: PBMCs. The encoded CDR3 is CASSTPGHTDTQYF. The DNA sequence reads TGTGCCAGTAGTACCCCAGGACACACAGATACGCAGTATTTT. With the rest looked up from the reference TRBV19 and TRBJ2-3 genes rather than sequenced, the full variable domain is DGGITQSPKYLFRKEGQNVTLSCEQNLNHDAMYWYRQDPGQGLRLIYYSQIVNDFQKGDIAEGYSVSREKKESFPLTVTSAQKNPTAFYLCASSTPGHTDTQYFGPGTRLTVL.